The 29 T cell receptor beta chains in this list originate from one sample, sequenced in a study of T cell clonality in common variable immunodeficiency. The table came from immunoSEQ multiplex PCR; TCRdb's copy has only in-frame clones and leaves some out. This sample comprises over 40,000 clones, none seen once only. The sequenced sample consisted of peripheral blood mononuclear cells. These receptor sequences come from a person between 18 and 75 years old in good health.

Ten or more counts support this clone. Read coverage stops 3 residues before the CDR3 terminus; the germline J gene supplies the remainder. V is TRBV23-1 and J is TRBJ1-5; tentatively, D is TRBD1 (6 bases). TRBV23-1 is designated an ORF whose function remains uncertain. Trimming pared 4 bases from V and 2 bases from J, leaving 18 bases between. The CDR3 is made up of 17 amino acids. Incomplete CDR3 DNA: TGCGCCAGCAGTCCCCCGGGACACCAAAAGTGCAATCAGCCC. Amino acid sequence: CASSPPGHQKCNQP. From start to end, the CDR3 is CASSPPGHQKCNQPQHF.

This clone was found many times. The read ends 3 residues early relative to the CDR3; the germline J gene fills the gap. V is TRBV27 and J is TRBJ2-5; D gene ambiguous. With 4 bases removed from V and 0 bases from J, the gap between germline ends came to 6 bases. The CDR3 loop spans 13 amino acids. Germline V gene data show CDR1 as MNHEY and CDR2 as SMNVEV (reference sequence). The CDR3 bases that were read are TGTGCCAGCAGTTCAACGGACCAAGAGACC. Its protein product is CASSSTDQET. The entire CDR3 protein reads CASSSTDQETQYF.

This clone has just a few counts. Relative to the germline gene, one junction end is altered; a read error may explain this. CDR3 residues: CASSFIRATNHGYTF. CDR3 bases read: TGTGCCAGCAGCTTCATTCGAGCTACTAACCATGGC. The rearrangement uses TRBV7-6 and TRBJ1-2; D ambiguous. The read stops 3 residues short of the end of the CDR3; the missing end is completed from the germline J gene. CDR1 is SGHVS, CDR2 FNYEAQ, per germline. The CDR3 is 15 residues long. Based on the CDR3 plus reference TRBV7-6 and TRBJ1-2, the full variable domain is GAGVSQSPRYKVTKRGQDVALRCDPISGHVSLYWYRQALGQGPEFLTYFNYEAQQDKSGLPNDRFSAERPEGSISTLTIQRTEQRDSAMYRCASSFIRATNHGYTFGSGTRLTVV.

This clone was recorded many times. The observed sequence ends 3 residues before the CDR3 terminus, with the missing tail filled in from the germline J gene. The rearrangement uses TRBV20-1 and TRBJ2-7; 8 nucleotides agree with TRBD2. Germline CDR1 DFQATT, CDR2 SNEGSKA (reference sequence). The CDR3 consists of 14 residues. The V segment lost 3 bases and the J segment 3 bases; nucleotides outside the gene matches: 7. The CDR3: CSARSVGGVYEQYF. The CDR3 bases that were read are TGCAGTGCTAGGTCTGTCGGGGGGGTCTACGAG.

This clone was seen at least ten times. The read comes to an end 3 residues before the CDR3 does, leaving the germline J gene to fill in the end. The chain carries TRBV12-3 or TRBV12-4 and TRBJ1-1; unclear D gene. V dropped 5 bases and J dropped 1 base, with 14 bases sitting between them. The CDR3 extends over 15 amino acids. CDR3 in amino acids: CASSKRQSGNTEAFF. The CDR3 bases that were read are TGTGCCAGCAGTAAACGACAATCAGGGAACACTGAA.

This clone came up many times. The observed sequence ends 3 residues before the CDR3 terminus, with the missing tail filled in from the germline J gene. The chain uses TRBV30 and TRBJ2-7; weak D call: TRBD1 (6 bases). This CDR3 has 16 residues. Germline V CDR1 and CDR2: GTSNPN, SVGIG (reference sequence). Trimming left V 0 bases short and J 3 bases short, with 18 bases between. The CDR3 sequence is CAWSVPRGPGNYEQYF. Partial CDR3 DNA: TGTGCCTGGAGTGTGCCCAGGGGCCCTGGGAACTACGAG.

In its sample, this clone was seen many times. The CDR3 spells CASSPRTSTDTQYF. The DNA read from the CDR3 is TGTGCCAGCAGCCCCAGGACAAGCACAGATACG. The V gene is TRBV11-2, the J gene TRBJ2-3; a weak D match, TRBD1 (5 bases). The read comes to an end 3 residues before the CDR3 does, leaving the germline J gene to fill in the end. V shed 5 bases and J shed 0 bases, with 9 bases lying between them. This CDR3 has 14 residues. Germline V gives CDR1 SGHAT, CDR2 FQNNGV.

The part of the CDR3 DNA that was read is TGTGCCAGCAGCTTAGGACAAGGCACAGATACG. Amino acids: CASSLGQGTDT. The complete CDR3 sequence is CASSLGQGTDTQYF. This chain links TRBV11-2 with TRBJ2-3; D gene unclear. The DNA ends 3 residues before the CDR3 does, and the rest of the CDR3 is filled in from the germline J gene. This CDR3 is built from 14 residues. Germline V gives CDR1 SGHAT, CDR2 FQNNGV. V lost 1 base and J 1 base, leaving 6 bases between the germline ends.

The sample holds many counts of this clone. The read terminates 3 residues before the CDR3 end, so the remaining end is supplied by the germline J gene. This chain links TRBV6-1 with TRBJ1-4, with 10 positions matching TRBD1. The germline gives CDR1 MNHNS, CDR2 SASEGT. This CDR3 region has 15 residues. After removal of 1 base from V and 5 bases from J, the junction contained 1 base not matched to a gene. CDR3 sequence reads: CASSEGTGGNEKLFF. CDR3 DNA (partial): TGTGCCAGCAGTGAAGGGACAGGGGGGAATGAAAAA.

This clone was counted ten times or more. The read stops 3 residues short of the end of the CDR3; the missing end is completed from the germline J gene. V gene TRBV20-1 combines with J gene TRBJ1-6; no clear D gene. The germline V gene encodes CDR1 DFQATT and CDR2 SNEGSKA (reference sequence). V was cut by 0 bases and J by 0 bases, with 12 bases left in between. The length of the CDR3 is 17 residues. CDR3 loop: CSARDLRRSSYNSPLHF. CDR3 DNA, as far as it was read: TGCAGTGCTAGAGATCTCAGAAGAAGCTCCTATAATTCACCC.

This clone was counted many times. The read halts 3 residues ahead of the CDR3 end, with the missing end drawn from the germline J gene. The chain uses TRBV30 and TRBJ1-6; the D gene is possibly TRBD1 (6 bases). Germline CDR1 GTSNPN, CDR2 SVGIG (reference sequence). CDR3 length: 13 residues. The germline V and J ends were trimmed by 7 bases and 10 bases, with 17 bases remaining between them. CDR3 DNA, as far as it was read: TGTGCCTCCGCAGGGGCCGCTTTGTCACCC. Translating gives CASAGAALSP. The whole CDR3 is CASAGAALSPLHF.

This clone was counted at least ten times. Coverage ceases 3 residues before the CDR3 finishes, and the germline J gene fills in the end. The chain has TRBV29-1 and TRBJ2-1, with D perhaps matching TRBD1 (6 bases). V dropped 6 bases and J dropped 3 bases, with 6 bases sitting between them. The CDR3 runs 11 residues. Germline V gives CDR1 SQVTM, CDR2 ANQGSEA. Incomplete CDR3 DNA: TGCAGCGTAGGGGGCTACAATGAG. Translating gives CSVGGYNE. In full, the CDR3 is CSVGGYNEQFF.

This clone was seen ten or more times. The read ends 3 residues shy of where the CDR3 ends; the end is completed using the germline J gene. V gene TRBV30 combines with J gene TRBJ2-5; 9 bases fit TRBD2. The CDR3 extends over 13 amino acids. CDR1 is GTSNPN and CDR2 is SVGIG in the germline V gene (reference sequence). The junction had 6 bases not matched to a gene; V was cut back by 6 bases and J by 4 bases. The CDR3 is CACTLAGRETQYF. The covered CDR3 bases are TGTGCCTGTACGCTAGCGGGGAGAGAGACC.

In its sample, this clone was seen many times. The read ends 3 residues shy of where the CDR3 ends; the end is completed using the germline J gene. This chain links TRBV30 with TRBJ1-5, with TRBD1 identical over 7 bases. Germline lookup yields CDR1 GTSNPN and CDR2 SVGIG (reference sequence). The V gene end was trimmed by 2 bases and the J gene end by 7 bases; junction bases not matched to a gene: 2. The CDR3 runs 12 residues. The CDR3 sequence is CAWSKQGQPQHF. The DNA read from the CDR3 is TGTGCCTGGAGTAAACAGGGGCAGCCC.

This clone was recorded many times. CDR3 sequence: CSARADSSYEQYF. The DNA read from the CDR3 is TGCAGTGCTCGGGCGGACAGCTCCTACGAG. The rearrangement uses TRBV20-1 and TRBJ2-7; a weak D match, TRBD1 (6 bases). Read sequence stops 3 residues before the CDR3 end, and the germline J gene provides the missing end. Between the trimmed V and J ends, which lost 5 bases and 0 bases, there was a span of 11 bases. The CDR3 has 13 residues. The germline V gene encodes CDR1 DFQATT and CDR2 SNEGSKA (reference sequence).

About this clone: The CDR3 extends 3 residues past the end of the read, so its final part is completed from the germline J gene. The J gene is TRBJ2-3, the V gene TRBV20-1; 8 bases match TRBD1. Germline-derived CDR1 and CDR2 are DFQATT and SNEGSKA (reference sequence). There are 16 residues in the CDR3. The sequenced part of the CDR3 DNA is TGCAGTGCTAGAGCCCTGACAGGGGAGTTCGGTCAGCCG. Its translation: CSARALTGEFGQP. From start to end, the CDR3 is CSARALTGEFGQPQYF.

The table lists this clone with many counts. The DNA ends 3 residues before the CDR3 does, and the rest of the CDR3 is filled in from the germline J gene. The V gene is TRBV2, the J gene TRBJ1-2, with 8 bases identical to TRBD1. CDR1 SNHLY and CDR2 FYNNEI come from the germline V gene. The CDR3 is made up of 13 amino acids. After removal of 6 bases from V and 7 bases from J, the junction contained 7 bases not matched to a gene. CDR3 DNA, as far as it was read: TGTGCCAGCAGAGCAGACAGGGGACTTGGC. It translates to CASRADRGLG. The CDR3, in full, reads CASRADRGLGYTF.

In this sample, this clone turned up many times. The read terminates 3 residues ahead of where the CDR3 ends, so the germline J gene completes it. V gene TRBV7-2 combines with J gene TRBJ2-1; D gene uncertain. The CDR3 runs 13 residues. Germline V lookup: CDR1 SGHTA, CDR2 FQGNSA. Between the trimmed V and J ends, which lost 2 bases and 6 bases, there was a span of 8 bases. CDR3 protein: CASSLRQRNEQFF. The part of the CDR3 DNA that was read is TGTGCCAGCAGCTTACGGCAGCGCAATGAG.

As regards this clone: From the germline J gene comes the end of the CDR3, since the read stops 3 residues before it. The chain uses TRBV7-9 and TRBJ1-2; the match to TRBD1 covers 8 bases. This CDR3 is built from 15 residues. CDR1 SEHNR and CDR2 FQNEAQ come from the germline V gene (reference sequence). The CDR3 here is CASSLTGGAKNIYTF. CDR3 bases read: TGTGCCAGCAGCTTAACAGGGGGGGCCAAAAACATC. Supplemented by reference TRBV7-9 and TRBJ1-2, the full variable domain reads DTGVSQNPRHKITKRGQNVTFRCDPISEHNRLYWYRQTLGQGPEFLTYFQNEAQLEKSRLLSDRFSAERPKGSFSTLEIQRTEQGDSAMYLCASSLTGGAKNIYTFGSGTRLTVV.

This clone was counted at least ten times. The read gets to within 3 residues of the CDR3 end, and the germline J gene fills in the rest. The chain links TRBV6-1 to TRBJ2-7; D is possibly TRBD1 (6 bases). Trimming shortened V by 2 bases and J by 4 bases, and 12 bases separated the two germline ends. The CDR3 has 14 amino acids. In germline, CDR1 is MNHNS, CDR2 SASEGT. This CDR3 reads CASSESGQIYEQYF. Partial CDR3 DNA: TGTGCCAGCAGTGAAAGTGGACAGATTTACGAG.

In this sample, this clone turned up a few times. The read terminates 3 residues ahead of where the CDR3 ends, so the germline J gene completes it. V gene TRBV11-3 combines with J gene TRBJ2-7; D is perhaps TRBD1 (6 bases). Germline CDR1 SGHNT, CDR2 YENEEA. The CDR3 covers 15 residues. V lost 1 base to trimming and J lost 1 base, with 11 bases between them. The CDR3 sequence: CASSLAPGESYEQYF. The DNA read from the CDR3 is TGTGCCAGCAGCTTAGCCCCAGGGGAATCCTACGAG.

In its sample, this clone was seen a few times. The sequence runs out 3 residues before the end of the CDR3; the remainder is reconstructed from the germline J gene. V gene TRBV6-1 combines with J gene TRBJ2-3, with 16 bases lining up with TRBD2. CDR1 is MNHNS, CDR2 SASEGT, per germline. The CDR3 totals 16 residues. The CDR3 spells CASSVGTSGGAETQYF. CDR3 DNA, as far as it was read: TGTGCCAGCAGTGTTGGGACTAGCGGGGGGGCTGAGACG.

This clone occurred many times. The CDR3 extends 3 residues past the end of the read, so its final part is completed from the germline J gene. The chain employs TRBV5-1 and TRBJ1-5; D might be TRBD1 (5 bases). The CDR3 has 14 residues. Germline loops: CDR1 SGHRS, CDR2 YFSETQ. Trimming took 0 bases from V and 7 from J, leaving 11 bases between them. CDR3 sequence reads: CASSLEIGAQPQHF. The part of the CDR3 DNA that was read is TGCGCCAGCAGCTTGGAGATAGGGGCCCAGCCC.

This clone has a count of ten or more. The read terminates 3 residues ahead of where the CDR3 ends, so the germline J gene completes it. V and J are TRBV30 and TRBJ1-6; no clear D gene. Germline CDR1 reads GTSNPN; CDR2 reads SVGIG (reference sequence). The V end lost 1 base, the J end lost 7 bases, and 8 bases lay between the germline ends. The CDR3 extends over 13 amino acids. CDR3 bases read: TGTGCCTGGAGTGCTACCCAAAATTCACCC. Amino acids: CAWSATQNSP. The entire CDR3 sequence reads CAWSATQNSPLHF.

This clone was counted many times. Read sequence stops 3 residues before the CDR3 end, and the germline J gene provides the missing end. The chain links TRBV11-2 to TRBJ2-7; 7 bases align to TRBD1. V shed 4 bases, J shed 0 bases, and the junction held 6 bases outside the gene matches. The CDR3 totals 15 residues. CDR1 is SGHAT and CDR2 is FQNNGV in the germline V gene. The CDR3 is CASSYRWDSSYEQYF. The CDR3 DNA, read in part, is TGTGCCAGCAGCTACCGGTGGGACAGCTCCTACGAG.

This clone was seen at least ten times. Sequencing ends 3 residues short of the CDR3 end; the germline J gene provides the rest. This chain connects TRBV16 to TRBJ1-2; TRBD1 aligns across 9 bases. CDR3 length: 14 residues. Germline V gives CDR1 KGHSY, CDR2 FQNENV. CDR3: CASSQTQGAGGYTF. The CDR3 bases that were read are TGTGCCAGCAGCCAAACACAGGGGGCAGGCGGC.

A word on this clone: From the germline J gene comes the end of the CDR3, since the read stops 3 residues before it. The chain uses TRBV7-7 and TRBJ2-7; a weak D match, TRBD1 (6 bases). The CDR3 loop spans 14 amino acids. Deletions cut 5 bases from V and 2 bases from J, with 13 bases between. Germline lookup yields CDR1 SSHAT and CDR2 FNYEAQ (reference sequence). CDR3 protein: CASSPPGQTYEQYF. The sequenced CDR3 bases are TGTGCCAGCAGCCCCCCTGGACAGACCTACGAG. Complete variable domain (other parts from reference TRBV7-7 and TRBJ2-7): GAGVSQSPRYKVTKRGQDVTLRCDPISSHATLYWYQQALGQGPEFLTYFNYEAQPDKSGLPSDRFSAERPEGSISTLTIQRTEQRDSAMYRCASSPPGQTYEQYFGPGTRLTVT.

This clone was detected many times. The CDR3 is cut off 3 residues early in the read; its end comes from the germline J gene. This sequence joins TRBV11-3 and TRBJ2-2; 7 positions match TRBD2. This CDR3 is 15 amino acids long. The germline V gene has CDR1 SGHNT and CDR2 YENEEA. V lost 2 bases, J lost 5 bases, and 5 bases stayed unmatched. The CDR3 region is CASSLSRGVTGELFF. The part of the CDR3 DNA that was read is TGTGCCAGCAGCTTAAGCCGGGGGGTGACCGGGGAG.

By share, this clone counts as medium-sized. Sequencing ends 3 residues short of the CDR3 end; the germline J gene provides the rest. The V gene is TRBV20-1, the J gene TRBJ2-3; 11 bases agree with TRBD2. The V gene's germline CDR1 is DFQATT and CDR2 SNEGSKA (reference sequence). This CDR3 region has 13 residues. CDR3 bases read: TGCAGTGCTACGGTAGCGGGGGGGCGCACG. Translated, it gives CSATVAGGRT. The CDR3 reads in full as CSATVAGGRTQYF.